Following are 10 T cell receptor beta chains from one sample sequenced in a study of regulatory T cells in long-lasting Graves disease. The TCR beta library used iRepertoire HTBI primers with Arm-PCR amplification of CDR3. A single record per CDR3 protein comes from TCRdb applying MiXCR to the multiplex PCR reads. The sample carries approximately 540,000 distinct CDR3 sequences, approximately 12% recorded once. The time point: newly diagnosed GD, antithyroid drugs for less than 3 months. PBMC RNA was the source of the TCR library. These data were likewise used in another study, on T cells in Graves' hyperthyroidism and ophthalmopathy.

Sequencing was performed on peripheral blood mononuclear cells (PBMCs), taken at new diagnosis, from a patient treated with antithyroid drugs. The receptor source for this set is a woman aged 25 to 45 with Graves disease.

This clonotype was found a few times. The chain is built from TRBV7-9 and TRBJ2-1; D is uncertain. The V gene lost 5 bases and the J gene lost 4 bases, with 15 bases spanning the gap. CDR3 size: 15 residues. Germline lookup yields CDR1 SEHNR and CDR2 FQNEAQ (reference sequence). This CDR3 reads CASSPRVRIYNEQFF. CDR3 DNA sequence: TGTGCCAGCAGCCCCCGGGTCCGTATATACAATGAGCAGTTCTTC.

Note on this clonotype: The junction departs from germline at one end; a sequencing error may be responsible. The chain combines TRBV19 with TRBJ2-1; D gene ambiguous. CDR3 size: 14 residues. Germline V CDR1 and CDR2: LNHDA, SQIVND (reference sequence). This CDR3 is CASSVEVSNNEQFF. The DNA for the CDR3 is TGTGCCAGTAGTGTAGAGGTTAGTAACAATGAGCAGTTCTTC.

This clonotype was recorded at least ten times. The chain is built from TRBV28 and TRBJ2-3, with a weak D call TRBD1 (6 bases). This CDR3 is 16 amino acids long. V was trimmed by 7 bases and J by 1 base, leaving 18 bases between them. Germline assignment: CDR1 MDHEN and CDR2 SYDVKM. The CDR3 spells CASTTGQGLGTDTQYF. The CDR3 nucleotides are TGTGCCAGCACCACCGGGCAGGGGCTGGGCACAGATACGCAGTATTTT.

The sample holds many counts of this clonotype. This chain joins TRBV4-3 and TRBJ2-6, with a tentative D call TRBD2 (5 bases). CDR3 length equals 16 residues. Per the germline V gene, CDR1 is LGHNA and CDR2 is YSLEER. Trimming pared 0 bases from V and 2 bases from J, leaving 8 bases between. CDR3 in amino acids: CASSQDHGTGANVLTF. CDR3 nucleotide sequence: TGCGCCAGCAGCCAAGATCACGGGACTGGGGCCAACGTCCTGACTTTC.

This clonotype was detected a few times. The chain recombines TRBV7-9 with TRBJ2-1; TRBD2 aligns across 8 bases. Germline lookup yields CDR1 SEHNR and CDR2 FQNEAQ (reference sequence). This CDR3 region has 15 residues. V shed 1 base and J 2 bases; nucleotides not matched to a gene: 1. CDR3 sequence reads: CASSLDSGAYNEQFF. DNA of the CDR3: TGTGCCAGCAGCTTAGATAGCGGGGCCTACAATGAGCAGTTCTTC.

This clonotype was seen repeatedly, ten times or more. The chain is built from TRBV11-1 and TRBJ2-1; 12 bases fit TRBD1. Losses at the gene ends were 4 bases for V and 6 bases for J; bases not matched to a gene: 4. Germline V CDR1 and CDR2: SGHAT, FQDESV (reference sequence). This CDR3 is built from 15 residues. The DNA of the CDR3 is TGTGCCAGCAGCTCCCGGGACAGGGGGCTCAATGAGCAGTTCTTC. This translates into CASSSRDRGLNEQFF.

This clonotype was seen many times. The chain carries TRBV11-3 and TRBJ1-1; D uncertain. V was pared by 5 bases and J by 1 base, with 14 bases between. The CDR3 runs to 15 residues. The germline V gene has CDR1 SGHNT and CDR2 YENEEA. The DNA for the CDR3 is TGTGCCAGCAGCCCCCCTCTTCTGGGGAACACTGAAGCTTTCTTT. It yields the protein CASSPPLLGNTEAFF.

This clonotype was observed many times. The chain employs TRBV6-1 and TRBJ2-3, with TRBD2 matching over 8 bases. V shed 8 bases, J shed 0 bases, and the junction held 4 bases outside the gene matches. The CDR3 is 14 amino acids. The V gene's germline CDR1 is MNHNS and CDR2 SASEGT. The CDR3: CASGSGTSTDTQYF. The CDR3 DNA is TGTGCCAGCGGTAGCGGGACTAGCACAGATACGCAGTATTTT.

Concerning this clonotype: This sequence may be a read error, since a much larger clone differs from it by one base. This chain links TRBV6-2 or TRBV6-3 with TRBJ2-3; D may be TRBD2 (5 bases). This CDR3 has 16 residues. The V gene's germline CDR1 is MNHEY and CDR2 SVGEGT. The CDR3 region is CASSYSEVHGADTRYF. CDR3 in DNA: TGTGCCAGCAGTTACTCGGAGGTCCACGGTGCGGATACGCGGTATTTT.

The CDR3 sequence is CSARDGTNTDTQYF. The CDR3 region has the DNA TGCAGTGCTAGAGACGGGACTAACACAGATACGCAGTATTTT. This sequence joins TRBV20-1 and TRBJ2-3, with TRBD2 identical over 7 bases. Germline V gene data show CDR1 as DFQATT and CDR2 as SNEGSKA (reference sequence). Trimming cost V 0 bases and J 2 bases; bases outside gene matches: 2. CDR3 length: 14 amino acids.